This T cell receptor beta chain comes out of a study of T cells expressing NK-cell markers. The germline CDR1 and CDR2 sequences are LGHDT and YNNKEL (reference sequence). The CDR3 is 16 residues long. TCRdb re-called the 5' RACE reads, yielding one record per CDR3 amino acid sequence without DNA. This table lists hundreds of thousands of distinct CDR3 sequences. Worth noting for this clonotype: Its antigen is unknown.

Study results and limitations: These clonotypes, the leaders elsewhere, also led the CD3+CD56-NKG2C+ fraction in a few donors. Roughly six donors had dominant NKG2C+ clonotypes that comprised about 1.0-8% of their CD8+ T cells. Whether expanded NKG2C+ T cell clones were HCMV specific stayed uncertain.

The sample taken for sequencing was blood T cells: a sorted CD56 or NKG2C T cell subset, CD4+ or CD8+ T cells, or bulk PBMC T cells (not recorded which). This chain joins TRBV3-1 and TRBJ2-2; the D call from TCRdb, TRBD1, cannot be confirmed without DNA. The clonotype comes from a man aged 18 to 70 in good health. The CDR3 region is CASSSFLGRGPGELFF. Complete variable domain (other parts from reference TRBV3-1 and TRBJ2-2): DTAVSQTPKYLVTQMGNDKSIKCEQNLGHDTMYWYKQDSKKFLKIMFSYNNKELIINETVPNRFSPKSPDKAHLNLHINSLELGDSAVYFCASSSFLGRGPGELFFGEGSRLTVL.